These 30 T cell receptor beta chains were all obtained from the same sample, sequenced in a study of T cell repertoires in cytomegalovirus infection. Their antigen targets remain unknown. TCRdb used MiXCR to reprocess the reads, holding one entry per CDR3 protein. The sample carries roughly 730,000 distinct CDR3 sequences, around 31% recorded once. The sequenced sample was cultured PBMCs, obtained from culture after CMV antigen stimulation. The source of these receptors is a human donor in good health (CMV status not recorded). Some clones in this sample may be carry-over from other donors' samples.

The chain combines TRBV12-3 or TRBV12-4 with TRBJ2-5; a possible D gene is TRBD2 (5 bases). The CDR3 has 13 residues. Trimming took off 7 bases at V and 5 bases at J, with 14 bases between the two ends. The DNA for the CDR3 is TGTGCCAGCACCTGGGGAGTCGAGGAGACCCAGTACTTC. Translating gives CASTWGVEETQYF.

This clonotype was seen a handful of times. J is TRBJ1-4 and V is TRBV7-9; D perhaps matches TRBD1 (6 bases). V was clipped by 5 bases and J by 8 bases, with 18 bases between them. The CDR3 is 15 amino acids. Germline-derived CDR1 and CDR2 are SEHNR and FQNEAQ (reference sequence). CDR3 bases: TGTGCCAGCAGCCCCTGGCGGGGGCAAACCGAAAAACTGTTTTTT. It codes for CASSPWRGQTEKLFF.

This clonotype has a handful of counts. The rearrangement joins TRBV7-2 to TRBJ2-3, with D unresolved. V dropped 7 bases and J dropped 5 bases, with 7 bases sitting between them. CDR1 SGHTA and CDR2 FQGNSA come from the germline V gene. The CDR3 has 11 residues. The CDR3, as DNA: TGTGCCAGCACAAATATAGATACGCAGTATTTT. Amino acid sequence: CASTNIDTQYF.

This clonotype has only a few counts. This rearrangement joins TRBV11-2 to TRBJ2-7; tentatively, D is TRBD1 or TRBD2 (5 bases each). CDR1 is SGHAT and CDR2 is FQNNGV in the germline V gene. This CDR3 has 14 amino acids. Trimming left V 4 bases short and J 2 bases short, with 12 bases between. The CDR3 DNA reads TGTGCCAGCAGCTGGGGACGAGGAGCCTACGAGCAGTACTTC. Translation gives CASSWGRGAYEQYF.

There are a few counts of this clonotype. The CDR3 DNA reads as TGTGCCAGCAGCTTAGGATCTGGGTTGGTGGGCACAGATACGCAGTATTTT. Translating gives CASSLGSGLVGTDTQYF. The chain joins TRBV7-9 to TRBJ2-3; no reliable D call. The CDR3 is 17 residues long. V was shortened by 1 base and J by 1 base, with 15 bases between the two germline ends. CDR1 and CDR2 from the germline V gene are SEHNR and FQNEAQ (reference sequence).

This clonotype occurred a few times. The chain employs TRBV12-3 or TRBV12-4 and TRBJ1-5; weak D call: TRBD1 (6 bases). The V and J ends lost 4 bases and 5 bases respectively, with 12 bases between them. The CDR3 is 14 amino acids. In nucleotides, the CDR3 is TGTGCCAGCAGTTCGTCGAGGGGGGATCAGCCCCAGCATTTT. As protein: CASSSSRGDQPQHF.

Only a few counts were recorded for this clonotype. The DNA for the CDR3 is TGTGCCAGCAGCTCCCTGCGGGGGGGCAGTATTTGGTACAATGAGCAGTTCTTC. Protein: CASSSLRGGSIWYNEQFF. The chain employs TRBV7-2 and TRBJ2-1; the match to TRBD2 covers 9 bases. J lost 4 bases, V lost 4 bases, and 14 bases had no gene match. Germline CDR1 and CDR2: SGHTA and FQGNSA. The CDR3 has 18 amino acids. The variable domain in full, with the rest retrieved from reference TRBV7-2 and TRBJ2-1, is GAGVSQSPSNKVTEKGKDVELRCDPISGHTALYWYRQSLGQGLEFLIYFQGNSAPDKSGLPSDRFSAERTGGSVSTLTIQRTQQEDSAVYLCASSSLRGGSIWYNEQFFGPGTRLTVL.

The V gene is TRBV20-1, the J gene TRBJ1-5; no clear D gene. Germline CDR1 is DFQATT and CDR2 is SNEGSKA (reference sequence). The CDR3 sequence is 15 residues long. Trimming took off 4 bases at V and 5 bases at J, with 18 bases between the two ends. CDR3 region: CSAKAGRQSYQPQHF. The CDR3 bases are TGCAGTGCTAAGGCAGGTCGTCAGAGCTATCAGCCCCAGCATTTT.

This clonotype occurred many times. V gene TRBV7-2 combines with J gene TRBJ1-5, with a tentative D call TRBD1 (5 bases). The CDR3 contains 15 residues. The V gene lost 4 bases and the J gene lost 3 bases, with 13 bases spanning the gap. Germline CDR1 SGHTA, CDR2 FQGNSA. The CDR3 here is CASSWITGTNQPQHF. The CDR3 coding sequence is TGTGCCAGCAGCTGGATTACAGGAACCAATCAGCCCCAGCATTTT.

The V call is TRBV7-9, the J call TRBJ1-4; D unclear. Germline V CDR1 and CDR2: SEHNR, FQNEAQ (reference sequence). The CDR3 length is 13 residues. Trimming took off 2 bases at V and 11 bases at J, with 12 bases between the two ends. The CDR3 bases are TGTGCCAGCAGCTTATTGACGGGCGAGAAACTGTTTTTT. Translation gives CASSLLTGEKLFF.

The chain employs TRBV20-1 and TRBJ1-1; TRBD1 aligns across 7 bases. With V trimmed by 5 bases and J by 1 base, 4 bases remained unmatched. Looked up from germline, CDR1 is DFQATT and CDR2 is SNEGSKA (reference sequence). The length of the CDR3 is 13 residues. CDR3 region: CSAEQGPNTEAFF. The CDR3 region has the DNA TGCAGTGCTGAACAGGGGCCGAACACTGAAGCTTTCTTT.

The rearrangement uses TRBV7-2 and TRBJ2-1; 10 nucleotides align to TRBD2. The CDR3 length is 15 residues. CDR1 and CDR2 (germline): SGHTA, FQGNSA. V gave up 8 bases and J gave up 4 bases; unmatched junction bases: 8. The CDR3, as DNA: TGTGCCAGCGGCGGAGCGGGGGGGGGTTACAATGAGCAGTTCTTC. This gives the protein CASGGAGGGYNEQFF. The variable domain in full, with the rest retrieved from reference TRBV7-2 and TRBJ2-1, is GAGVSQSPSNKVTEKGKDVELRCDPISGHTALYWYRQSLGQGLEFLIYFQGNSAPDKSGLPSDRFSAERTGGSVSTLTIQRTQQEDSAVYLCASGGAGGGYNEQFFGPGTRLTVL.

This chain links TRBV20-1 with TRBJ2-5, with D possibly being TRBD2 (5 bases). This CDR3 has 11 residues. Trimming cost V 3 bases and J 5 bases, with 7 bases left between them. Germline V lookup: CDR1 DFQATT, CDR2 SNEGSKA (reference sequence). In DNA, the CDR3 is TGCAGTGCTAGTCAGCGGGAGACCCAGTACTTC. It encodes CSASQRETQYF.

This clonotype was counted only a few times. The V gene is TRBV18, the J gene TRBJ2-5, with 9 bases identical to TRBD2. The CDR3 contains 15 residues. V was clipped by 4 bases and J by 1 base; unmatched bases: 4. CDR1 and CDR2 (germline): KGHSH, LQKENI. The CDR3 is CASSRGSGGQETQYF. DNA for the CDR3: TGTGCCAGCTCACGAGGTAGCGGGGGCCAAGAGACCCAGTACTTC.

The chain is built from TRBV19 and TRBJ1-5; TRBD1 matches at 7 bases. The CDR3 has 14 amino acids. CDR1 is LNHDA, CDR2 SQIVND, per germline (reference sequence). V lost 10 bases to trimming and J lost 4 bases; unmatched junction nucleotides: 10. For the CDR3, the DNA is TGTGCCACCAAGGGTTGGGACAGAAATCAGCCCCAGCATTTT. Amino acid sequence: CATKGWDRNQPQHF.

This clonotype was recorded a few times. The V and J genes are TRBV6-8 and TRBJ2-2; D gene ambiguous. This CDR3 has 12 amino acids. From germline, CDR1 is MNHGY and CDR2 SAAAGT. V lost 10 bases and J lost 6, with 12 bases in between. CDR3 sequence reads: CATGPSAGELFF. As DNA, the CDR3 is TGTGCCACGGGCCCTTCAGCCGGGGAGCTGTTTTTT.

V is TRBV20-1 and J is TRBJ1-5; TRBD1 matches 9 bases. The V segment lost 3 bases and the J segment 4 bases; nucleotides outside the gene matches: 22. Germline V gene data show CDR1 as DFQATT and CDR2 as SNEGSKA (reference sequence). The CDR3 length is 20 residues. CDR3 DNA sequence: TGCAGTGCTAGCAAAGGCGACAGGGGGGCCTGGGAAACCCCAAATCAGCCCCAGCATTTT. Residues: CSASKGDRGAWETPNQPQHF.

The chain employs TRBV6-2 or TRBV6-3 and TRBJ2-3, with 9 bases aligning to TRBD2. The germline V gene encodes CDR1 MNHEY and CDR2 SVGEGT. The junction had 3 bases not matched to a gene; V was cut back by 7 bases and J by 4 bases. The CDR3 is 13 amino acids. The CDR3 spells CASTLAGADTQYF. The DNA for the CDR3 is TGTGCCAGCACGTTAGCGGGAGCAGATACGCAGTATTTT.

The CDR3 DNA is TGTGCTAGTGCGTTGAGCGGGGGAGAGACCCAGTACTTC. Amino acids: CASALSGGETQYF. The rearrangement links TRBV12-5 to TRBJ2-5, with 8 bases matching TRBD2. Germline V gene data show CDR1 as LGHNT and CDR2 as FRNRAP. The CDR3 extends over 13 amino acids. V lost 7 bases to trimming and J lost 4 bases; unmatched junction nucleotides: 5.

The genes are TRBV11-2 and TRBJ2-7; 9 nucleotides align to TRBD2. This CDR3 contains 15 residues. Germline lookup yields CDR1 SGHAT and CDR2 FQNNGV. V shed 5 bases, J shed 6 bases, and the junction held 11 bases outside the gene matches. The DNA of the CDR3 is TGTGCCAGCAGCCAGCGGGGGGCTAGAACTGGCGAGCAGTACTTC. This translates into CASSQRGARTGEQYF.

The chain uses TRBV10-3 and TRBJ2-3, with a tentative D call TRBD2 (5 bases). This CDR3 spans 14 amino acids. The germline V and J ends were trimmed by 3 bases and 7 bases, with 14 bases remaining between them. The germline V gene has CDR1 ENHRY and CDR2 SYGVKD. This CDR3 reads CAISESEGWYTQYF. The CDR3 DNA sequence: TGTGCCATCAGTGAAAGTGAGGGATGGTATACGCAGTATTTT.

This clonotype was seen ten or more times. The J gene is TRBJ1-2, the V gene TRBV12-3 or TRBV12-4, with TRBD1 matching over 7 bases. V shed 6 bases, J shed 4 bases, and the junction held 5 bases outside the gene matches. CDR3 length equals 13 residues. CDR3 coding DNA: TGTGCCAGCAGCTCGGGACAGATCTATGGCTACACCTTC. As protein: CASSSGQIYGYTF.

The table lists this clonotype with a few counts. V usage is TRBV12-3 or TRBV12-4 and J usage is TRBJ2-3, with 10 nucleotides matching TRBD1. V dropped 7 bases and J dropped 2; count of bases not matched to a gene: 9. This CDR3 has 16 amino acids. The CDR3 is CASTPTGGPHTDTQYF. The CDR3 coding sequence is TGTGCCAGCACCCCGACAGGGGGCCCACACACAGATACGCAGTATTTT.

The chain couples TRBV7-9 to TRBJ2-7, with D unclear. The CDR3 consists of 14 residues. V lost 4 bases to trimming and J lost 2 bases, with 12 bases between them. CDR1 is SEHNR, CDR2 FQNEAQ, per germline (reference sequence). The CDR3 sequence: CASSSATYPYEQYF. The CDR3 DNA reads TGTGCCAGCAGCTCGGCGACTTATCCCTACGAGCAGTACTTC. The whole variable domain, remainder taken from reference TRBV7-9 and TRBJ2-7, is DTGVSQNPRHKITKRGQNVTFRCDPISEHNRLYWYRQTLGQGPEFLTYFQNEAQLEKSRLLSDRFSAERPKGSFSTLEIQRTEQGDSAMYLCASSSATYPYEQYFGPGTRLTVT.

This clonotype was observed many times. The rearrangement uses TRBV7-2 and TRBJ2-3; D is uncertain. The ends were cut back, 0 bases at V and 4 bases at J, with 8 bases in the middle. There are 14 residues in the CDR3. CDR1 is SGHTA, CDR2 FQGNSA, per germline. The CDR3 nucleotides read TGTGCCAGCAGCTTAGCGCGGAGCGCAGATACGCAGTATTTT. Translating gives CASSLARSADTQYF. Supplemented by reference TRBV7-2 and TRBJ2-3, the full variable domain reads GAGVSQSPSNKVTEKGKDVELRCDPISGHTALYWYRQSLGQGLEFLIYFQGNSAPDKSGLPSDRFSAERTGGSVSTLTIQRTQQEDSAVYLCASSLARSADTQYFGPGTRLTVL.

About this clonotype itself: This may be a read error, as it is one base from a much larger clone. The chain recombines TRBV11-2 with TRBJ1-2; D remains ambiguous. V gave up 5 bases and J gave up 4 bases, with 11 bases separating them. This CDR3 is built from 13 residues. Per germline, CDR1 SGHAT and CDR2 FQNNGV. CDR3 in DNA: TGTGCCAGCAGCCCCAGCCAGACCTATGGCTACACCTTC. Translating gives CASSPSQTYGYTF. The full variable domain, in which reference TRBV11-2 and TRBJ1-2 provide the parts outside the CDR3, is EAGVAQSPRYKIIEKRQSVAFWCNPISGHATLYWYQQILGQGPKLLIQFQNNGVVDDSQLPKDRFSAERLKGVDSTLKIQPAKLEDSAVYLCASSPSQTYGYTFGSGTRLTVV.

The table lists this clonotype with a few counts. The chain links TRBV12-3 or TRBV12-4 to TRBJ1-1, with 11 bases matching TRBD1. The V gene end was trimmed by 2 bases and the J gene end by 4 bases; junction bases not matched to a gene: 6. The CDR3 has 16 residues. This CDR3 reads CASSLTYGQGATEAFF. CDR3 coding DNA: TGTGCCAGCAGTTTAACCTACGGACAGGGGGCCACTGAAGCTTTCTTT.

This clonotype was recorded a few times. The chain couples TRBV6-5 to TRBJ2-5; 11 nucleotides align to TRBD2. The CDR3 spans 17 residues. Losses at the gene ends were 2 bases for V and 1 base for J; bases not matched to a gene: 6. CDR1 and CDR2 from the germline V gene are MNHEY and SVGAGI. The CDR3 DNA reads TGTGCCAGCAGTTACCGACGAACTAGCGGGGGCCAAGAGACCCAGTACTTC. This encodes CASSYRRTSGGQETQYF.

J is TRBJ1-5 and V is TRBV28, with D unresolved. The CDR3 runs to 14 residues. Germline lookup yields CDR1 MDHEN and CDR2 SYDVKM. Trimming left V 4 bases short and J 6 bases short, with 13 bases between. CDR3 region: CASSWVGGSQPQHF. CDR3 nucleotide sequence: TGTGCCAGCAGTTGGGTGGGAGGGTCTCAGCCCCAGCATTTT.

This clonotype was detected a few times. This chain links TRBV2 with TRBJ1-1, with D perhaps TRBD1 (6 bases). Trimming cost V 6 bases and J 1 base, with 12 bases left between them. Germline CDR1 and CDR2: SNHLY and FYNNEI. The CDR3 has 14 residues. The DNA of the CDR3 is TGTGCCAGCAGACCGGACAGACAGAACACTGAAGCTTTCTTT. Its translation is CASRPDRQNTEAFF.